These T cell receptor beta chains were read from a single sample in a study of shared clonotypes between healthy human individuals. Libraries were prepared by immunoSEQ multiplex PCR; TCRdb keeps only in-frame clonotypes and omits some of them. Of roughly 2.1 million clones detected, more than 85% appear once; the ten largest clones hold under 2%. The material sequenced was naive CD8+ T cells from PBMCs. The receptors were gathered from a man aged 18 to 29 in good health. Some clones in this sample may be carry-over from other donors' samples. Each CDR3 is given with its conserved first and last residue. D genes are given only for firm matches. Expanded clones are given a class, and other clones once, few, many or no size at all.

CDR3 DNA,CDR3 protein,V gene,CDR3 length,J gene,clone size,D gene
TGTGCCAGTAGCCCGACTAGCGGGAGGCTCTACGAGCAGTACTTC,CASSPTSGRLYEQYF,TRBV19,15,TRBJ2-7,.,TRBD2
TGTGCCAGCAGCCCCCATCGTGAGGATAACACCGGGGAGCTGTTTTTT,CASSPHREDNTGELFF,TRBV7-8,16,TRBJ2-2,.,.
TGTGCCAGCAGTGAAGTGGCCAGCAGAAGGCCTGAAGCTTTCTTT,CASSEVASRRPEAFF,TRBV2,15,TRBJ1-1,once,.
TGCGCCAGCAGCCCCTGGAATAGCGGACCCACAGATACGCAGTATTTT,CASSPWNSGPTDTQYF,TRBV5-1,16,TRBJ2-3,.,.
TGCGCCAGCAGCCAAGGCGGATTCTACAATGAGCAGTTCTTC,CASSQGGFYNEQFF,TRBV4-1,14,TRBJ2-1,.,.
TGTGCCAGCAGTGAATCACTAGCGGGATACAATGAGCAGTTCTTC,CASSESLAGYNEQFF,TRBV6-1,15,TRBJ2-1,once,TRBD2
TGTGCCAGCAGTCTTAGCGGACCCTACAATGAGCAGTTCTTC,CASSLSGPYNEQFF,TRBV28,14,TRBJ2-1,.,.
TGTGCCAGCAGCACAGGACAGGCAGATACGCAGTATTTT,CASSTGQADTQYF,TRBV7-9,13,TRBJ2-3,once,TRBD1
TGTGCCAGCAGTTACTCGGTGGGGGTTACCTTCTACGAGCAGTACTTC,CASSYSVGVTFYEQYF,TRBV6-5,16,TRBJ2-7,.,.
TGTGCCAGCAGCTTACCCATCAGGGTCACGAGCACTGAAGCTTTCTTT,CASSLPIRVTSTEAFF,TRBV7-9,16,TRBJ1-1,.,.
TGTGCCAGCCTCGTAAGCCCCTACGAGCAGTACTTC,CASLVSPYEQYF,TRBV6-1,12,TRBJ2-7,.,.
TGTGCCAGCAGTTTACTCGTGGGCAGCCTGAGCACTGAAGCTTTCTTT,CASSLLVGSLSTEAFF,TRBV28,16,TRBJ1-1,.,.
TGTGCCAGCAGCGTCGGGAGTAGCACAGATACGCAGTATTTT,CASSVGSSTDTQYF,TRBV9,14,TRBJ2-3,.,.